These 8 T cell receptor beta chains share one sample of origin, sequenced in a study of cytomegalovirus exposure and HLA in healthy donors. This PCR relied on a set of 60 Vbeta primers and 13 Jbeta primers. Clones were sequenced by immunoSEQ multiplex PCR, and TCRdb holds only the in-frame ones, with some missing. Of about 240,000 clones listed, over 75% are singletons. The specimen was PBMCs. The receptors shown here come from a boy between 10 and 17 years old in good health and CMV-seronegative.

This clone has more than one count but fewer than ten. The gene calls are TRBV2 and TRBJ2-1; 9 bases are a match to TRBD2. The germline V gene has CDR1 SNHLY and CDR2 FYNNEI. V trimming: 9 bases; J trimming: 0 bases; junction bases outside the gene matches: 12. The CDR3 extends over 17 amino acids. CDR3: CARDLGAGGYSYNEQFF. The CDR3 DNA is TGTGCCAGGGATCTAGGGGCGGGGGGGTACTCCTACAATGAGCAGTTCTTC. Together with reference TRBV2 and TRBJ2-1, the CDR3 gives the full variable domain: EPEVTQTPSHQVTQMGQEVILRCVPISNHLYFYWYRQILGQKVEFLVSFYNNEISEKSEIFDDQFSVERPDGSNFTLKIRSTKLEDSAMYFCARDLGAGGYSYNEQFFGPGTRLTVL.

This rearrangement joins TRBV7-2 to TRBJ2-2; 9 bases align to TRBD1. The trim removed 2 bases at V and 6 bases at J, leaving 10 bases unmatched. Germline V gene sequence: CDR1 SGHTA, CDR2 FQGNSA. The CDR3 loop spans 17 amino acids. CDR3 in DNA: TGTGCCAGCAGCTTAAGTCCGGGACAGGGCGCGGCCGGGGAGCTGTTTTTT. Amino acid sequence: CASSLSPGQGAAGELFF. The full variable domain, rest sourced from reference TRBV7-2 and TRBJ2-2, is GAGVSQSPSNKVTEKGKDVELRCDPISGHTALYWYRQSLGQGLEFLIYFQGNSAPDKSGLPSDRFSAERTGGSVSTLTIQRTQQEDSAVYLCASSLSPGQGAAGELFFGEGSRLTVL.

About this clone: A junction boundary mismatches the germline segment, possibly from a read error. The chain employs TRBV7-7 and TRBJ1-2, with D possibly TRBD1 on 6 matching bases. This CDR3 spans 9 amino acids. Germline loops: CDR1 SSHAT, CDR2 FNYEAQ (reference sequence). Here the CDR3 DNA reads TGTGCTAGCACCCCCCAGGGGCCCTTC. It is translated as CASTPQGPF.

The V call is TRBV5-1, the J call TRBJ2-7; maybe TRBD2 (6 bases). V lost 3 bases, J lost 0 bases, and 25 bases lay in between. The germline gives CDR1 SGHRS, CDR2 YFSETQ. The CDR3 runs 19 residues. In nucleotides, the CDR3 is TGCGCCAGCAGCTGGACCCCGGAGGGACGTAGGACGAGCTCCTACGAGCAGTACTTC. Translating it yields CASSWTPEGRRTSSYEQYF.

This clone was observed a single time. The chain has TRBV15 and TRBJ2-7; TRBD1 matches at 8 bases. CDR3 length: 15 residues. The V gene's germline CDR1 is LNHNV and CDR2 YYDKDF (reference sequence). With 1 base clipped from V and 2 bases from J, the junction kept 4 bases outside the gene matches. CDR3: CATSRGLDRAYEQYF. CDR3 bases: TGTGCCACCAGCAGAGGCTTGGACAGGGCCTACGAGCAGTACTTC.

The chain uses TRBV18 and TRBJ1-1; D may be TRBD1 (5 bases). Germline V lookup: CDR1 KGHSH, CDR2 LQKENI. This CDR3 is 14 amino acids long. V was clipped by 4 bases and J by 10 bases, with 19 bases between them. This CDR3 is CASSRAFNGGRAFF. DNA of the CDR3: TGTGCCAGCTCACGGGCTTTCAACGGGGGGAGAGCTTTCTTT.

The chain couples TRBV14 to TRBJ2-3; the D is unclear. Germline V gene lookup returns CDR1 SGHDN and CDR2 FVKESK. Trimming took off 4 bases at V and 4 bases at J, with 15 bases between the two ends. The CDR3 loop spans 15 amino acids. The CDR3 nucleotides read TGTGCCAGCAGCCGAGTCTCCACTTCGGCAGATACGCAGTATTTT. Its translation: CASSRVSTSADTQYF.

The chain uses TRBV7-6 and TRBJ2-2, with TRBD2 identical over 9 bases. Trimming removed 5 bases from V and 1 base from J; junction bases left unmatched: 8. Germline V gene lookup returns CDR1 SGHVS and CDR2 FNYEAQ. The CDR3 is made up of 17 amino acids. The CDR3 DNA sequence: TGTGCCAGCAGCCCTACTGGCGGGGGGGGGAACACCGGGGAGCTGTTTTTT. This codes for CASSPTGGGGNTGELFF.